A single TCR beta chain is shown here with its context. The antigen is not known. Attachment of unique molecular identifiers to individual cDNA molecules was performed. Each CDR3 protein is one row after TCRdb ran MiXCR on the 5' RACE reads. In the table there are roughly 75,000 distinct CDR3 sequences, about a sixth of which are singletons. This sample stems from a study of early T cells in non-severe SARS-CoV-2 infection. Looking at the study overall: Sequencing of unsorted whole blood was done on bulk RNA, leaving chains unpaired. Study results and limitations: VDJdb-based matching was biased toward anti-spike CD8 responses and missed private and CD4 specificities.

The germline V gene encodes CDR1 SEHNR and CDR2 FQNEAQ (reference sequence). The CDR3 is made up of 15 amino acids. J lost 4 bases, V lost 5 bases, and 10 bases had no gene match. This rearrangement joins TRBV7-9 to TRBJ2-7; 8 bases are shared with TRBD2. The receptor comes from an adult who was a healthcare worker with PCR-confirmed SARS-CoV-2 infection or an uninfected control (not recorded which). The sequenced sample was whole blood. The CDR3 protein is CASSPPGGGPYEQYF. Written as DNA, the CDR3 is TGTGCCAGCAGCCCCCCCGGGGGGGGTCCTTACGAGCAGTACTTC.